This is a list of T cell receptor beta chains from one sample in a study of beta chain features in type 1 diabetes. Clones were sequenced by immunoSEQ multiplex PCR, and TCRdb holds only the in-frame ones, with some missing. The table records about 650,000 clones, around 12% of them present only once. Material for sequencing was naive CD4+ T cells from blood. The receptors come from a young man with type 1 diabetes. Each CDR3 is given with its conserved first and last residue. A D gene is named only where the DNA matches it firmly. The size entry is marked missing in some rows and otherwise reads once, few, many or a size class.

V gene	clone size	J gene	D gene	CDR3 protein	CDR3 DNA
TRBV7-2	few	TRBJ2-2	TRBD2	CASSLAAGANTGELFF	TGTGCCAGCAGCTTAGCTGCGGGGGCGAACACCGGGGAGCTGTTTTTT
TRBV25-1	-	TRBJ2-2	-	CASSRGGELFF	TGTGCCAGCAGTAGGGGAGGGGAGCTGTTTTTT
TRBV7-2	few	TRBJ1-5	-	CASSFERGIHQPQHF	TGTGCCAGCAGCTTCGAGAGGGGAATTCATCAGCCCCAGCATTTT
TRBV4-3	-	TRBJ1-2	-	CASSQKGLARGYTF	TGCGCCAGCAGCCAAAAAGGACTAGCGAGGGGCTACACCTTC
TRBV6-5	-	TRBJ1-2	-	CASSYRNYGYTF	TGTGCCAGCAGTTACCGTAACTATGGCTACACCTTC
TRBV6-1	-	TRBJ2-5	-	CASTSSSETQYF	TGTGCCAGCACCTCTAGCTCGGAGACCCAGTACTTC
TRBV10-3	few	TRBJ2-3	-	CAISELAGGTDTQYF	TGTGCCATCAGTGAACTAGCCGGGGGCACAGATACGCAGTATTTT
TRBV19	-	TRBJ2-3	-	CASKLREEGTDTQYF	TGTGCCAGTAAGCTCAGGGAGGAGGGCACAGATACGCAGTATTTT
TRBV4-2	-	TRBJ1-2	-	CASSRADYGYTF	TGTGCCAGCAGCCGGGCAGACTATGGCTACACCTTC
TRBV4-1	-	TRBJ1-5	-	CASSQDGRVAQPQHF	TGCGCCAGCAGCCAAGATGGGAGGGTCGCTCAGCCCCAGCATTTT
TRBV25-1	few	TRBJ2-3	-	CASSSAAQSTDTQYF	TGTGCCAGCAGTTCCGCGGCCCAAAGCACAGATACGCAGTATTTT
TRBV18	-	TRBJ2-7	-	CASSPEGSLSSSYEQYF	TGTGCCAGCTCACCAGAAGGGAGTCTCTCGAGCTCCTACGAGCAGTACTTC
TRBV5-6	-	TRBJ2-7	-	CASSIRYEQYF	TGTGCCAGCAGCATTAGGTACGAGCAGTACTTC
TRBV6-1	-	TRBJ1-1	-	CASILYTEAFF	TGTGCCAGCATACTCTACACTGAAGCTTTCTTT
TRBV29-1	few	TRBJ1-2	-	CSVELNYGYTF	TGCAGCGTTGAGCTTAACTATGGCTACACCTTC